A single sample is the source of the 32 T cell receptor beta chains below, sequenced in a study of T cell changes during pregnancy in multiple sclerosis. Some clones are missing from TCRdb's copy, which holds only in-frame ones; the method was immunoSEQ multiplex PCR. This sample has 110,000 or so clones, with around 93% found just once. The input for sequencing was peripheral blood, taken before pregnancy. The source of these receptors is a female donor with multiple sclerosis, enrolled in a pregnancy study.

The genes are TRBV28 and TRBJ1-1, with D perhaps TRBD1 (6 bases). The V end was cut by 1 base, the J end by 4 bases, with 16 bases between. Looked up from germline, CDR1 is MDHEN and CDR2 is SYDVKM. The CDR3 is made up of 16 amino acids. The CDR3 is CASSLLIGGAGTEAFF. In DNA, the CDR3 is TGTGCCAGCAGTTTATTGATTGGGGGGGCAGGCACTGAAGCTTTCTTT.

This chain links TRBV27 with TRBJ2-7; 10 bases fit TRBD1. Unmatched junction bases numbered 9, after V lost 3 bases and J lost 4 bases. Per the germline V gene, CDR1 is MNHEY and CDR2 is SMNVEV (reference sequence). The CDR3 is 16 amino acids. The CDR3 DNA follows: TGTGCCAGCAGTTTGGTTAGGGGACAGGGGCATTACGAGCAGTACTTC. Residues: CASSLVRGQGHYEQYF.

This clone was counted only a few times. This chain uses TRBV4-1 with TRBJ1-1, with D perhaps TRBD1 (6 bases). CDR1 MGHRA and CDR2 YSYEKL come from the germline V gene. The germline V and J ends were trimmed by 2 bases and 2 bases, with 15 bases remaining between them. The CDR3 contains 16 residues. The DNA of the CDR3 is TGCGCCAGCAGCCAACCCCGCGACAGGCCAAACACTGAAGCTTTCTTT. Protein product: CASSQPRDRPNTEAFF.

The CDR3 reads CASSFQQGADEKLFF. Written as DNA, the CDR3 is TGTGCCAGCAGCTTTCAACAGGGGGCGGATGAAAAACTGTTTTTT. This chain connects TRBV7-2 to TRBJ1-4; TRBD1 matches 9 bases. The J segment lost 6 bases and the V segment lost 3 bases, leaving 5 bases of the junction unmatched. Germline V CDR1 and CDR2: SGHTA, FQGNSA. There are 15 residues in the CDR3. The full variable domain, with the rest looked up from reference TRBV7-2 and TRBJ1-4, is GAGVSQSPSNKVTEKGKDVELRCDPISGHTALYWYRQSLGQGLEFLIYFQGNSAPDKSGLPSDRFSAERTGGSVSTLTIQRTQQEDSAVYLCASSFQQGADEKLFFGSGTQLSVL.

V and J are TRBV6-1 and TRBJ1-1, with D possibly matching TRBD1 (6 bases). The CDR3 sequence is 14 residues long. Germline CDR1 reads MNHNS; CDR2 reads SASEGT. V was trimmed by 2 bases and J by 1 base, leaving 8 bases between them. CDR3 DNA: TGTGCCAGCAGTGAAAGGGGACAGAACACTGAAGCTTTCTTT. This codes for CASSERGQNTEAFF.

This clone was seen a few times. This rearrangement joins TRBV2 to TRBJ1-1; tentative D call: TRBD1 (5 bases). Germline-derived CDR1 and CDR2 are SNHLY and FYNNEI. The V gene lost 5 bases and the J gene lost 5 bases, with 21 bases spanning the gap. This CDR3 has 16 residues. The CDR3 region is CASSHRQSARSTEAFF. As DNA, the CDR3 is TGTGCCAGCAGTCATAGACAGAGCGCAAGGAGTACTGAAGCTTTCTTT. Full variable domain (rest looked up from reference TRBV2 and TRBJ1-1): EPEVTQTPSHQVTQMGQEVILRCVPISNHLYFYWYRQILGQKVEFLVSFYNNEISEKSEIFDDQFSVERPDGSNFTLKIRSTKLEDSAMYFCASSHRQSARSTEAFFGQGTRLTVV.

The chain has TRBV11-2 and TRBJ1-4, with a weak D call TRBD1 (5 bases). Germline V CDR1 and CDR2: SGHAT, FQNNGV. V was trimmed by 1 base and J by 3 bases, leaving 9 bases between them. CDR3 length: 15 residues. In nucleotides, the CDR3 is TGTGCCAGCAGCTTAGTTGGGGCCTCTAATGAAAAACTGTTTTTT. Amino acids: CASSLVGASNEKLFF.

The chain links TRBV5-5 to TRBJ2-3; 8 bases map to TRBD2. V dropped 2 bases and J dropped 2; count of bases not matched to a gene: 4. The CDR3 totals 15 residues. The germline V gene encodes CDR1 SGHKS and CDR2 YYEKEE (reference sequence). The CDR3 sequence: CASSFLAGTTDTQYF. DNA for the CDR3: TGTGCCAGCAGCTTTTTAGCGGGGACCACAGATACGCAGTATTTT.

The chain is built from TRBV10-3 and TRBJ2-3, with 8 bases that match TRBD1. The CDR3 runs to 15 residues. With V trimmed by 4 bases and J by 2 bases, 5 bases remained unmatched. Looked up from germline, CDR1 is ENHRY and CDR2 is SYGVKD. CDR3 loop: CAISGTGSDTDTQYF. The DNA of the CDR3 is TGTGCCATCAGTGGGACAGGGTCGGACACAGATACGCAGTATTTT.

The chain is built from TRBV7-3 and TRBJ2-1, with D tentatively TRBD1 (6 bases). The V gene's germline CDR1 is SGHTA and CDR2 FQGTGA. Trimming cost V 4 bases and J 3 bases, with 19 bases left between them. The CDR3 consists of 17 residues. Here the CDR3 reads CASSSQAAGAFYNEQFF. CDR3 sequence (DNA): TGTGCCAGCAGCTCGCAAGCGGCAGGGGCGTTCTACAATGAGCAGTTCTTC.

This clone turned up a few times. The V gene is TRBV16, the J gene TRBJ1-6; D remains unclear. The CDR3 runs 13 residues. The germline CDR1 and CDR2 sequences are KGHSY and FQNENV. The germline V and J ends were trimmed by 4 bases and 7 bases, with 8 bases remaining between them. The CDR3 sequence is CASSPGQNSPLHF. DNA for the CDR3: TGTGCCAGCAGCCCTGGGCAAAATTCACCCCTCCACTTT.

V is TRBV5-1 and J is TRBJ1-5; D is possibly TRBD1 (5 bases). The CDR3 contains 16 residues. CDR1 and CDR2 (germline): SGHRS, YFSETQ. V was clipped by 0 bases and J by 7 bases, with 17 bases between them. The CDR3 spells CASSLGPGREGQPQHF. The CDR3 nucleotides read TGCGCCAGCAGCTTGGGTCCAGGGAGGGAGGGCCAGCCCCAGCATTTT.

The gene calls are TRBV7-2 and TRBJ2-2; maybe TRBD1 (6 bases). The CDR3 runs to 15 residues. V was clipped by 4 bases and J by 5 bases, with 14 bases between them. Germline-derived CDR1 and CDR2 are SGHTA and FQGNSA. The CDR3 loop reads CASSSHNQGTGELFF. The CDR3 DNA sequence: TGTGCCAGCAGCTCCCACAACCAGGGGACCGGGGAGCTGTTTTTT.

J is TRBJ1-2 and V is TRBV28; 9 bases map to TRBD1. J lost 8 bases, V lost 3 bases, and 7 bases had no gene match. Germline V gene lookup returns CDR1 MDHEN and CDR2 SYDVKM. This CDR3 region has 14 residues. CDR3 region: CASSLEQGARGYTF. CDR3 sequence (DNA): TGTGCCAGCAGTTTGGAACAGGGGGCGCGGGGCTACACCTTC.

The chain links TRBV27 to TRBJ2-7, with 8 nucleotides matching TRBD1. Germline trimming cut 6 bases from V and 2 bases from J; bases unmatched to any gene: 9. CDR3 length: 15 amino acids. Germline CDR1 MNHEY, CDR2 SMNVEV (reference sequence). The CDR3 region has the DNA TGTGCCAGCAGGCCGGGACAGGCGACTCCCTACGAGCAGTACTTC. Protein product: CASRPGQATPYEQYF.

This rearrangement joins TRBV7-6 to TRBJ2-1, with a weak D call TRBD1 (5 bases). This CDR3 is 14 amino acids long. The germline gives CDR1 SGHVS, CDR2 FNYEAQ. The germline V and J ends were trimmed by 5 bases and 2 bases, with 10 bases remaining between them. For the CDR3, the DNA is TGTGCCAGCAGCCCGACAGCCGCCTACAATGAGCAGTTCTTC. This translates into CASSPTAAYNEQFF.

The chain recombines TRBV7-9 with TRBJ1-6; TRBD1 agrees at 8 bases. This CDR3 has 14 residues. Looked up from germline, CDR1 is SEHNR and CDR2 is FQNEAQ (reference sequence). Trimming took 4 bases from V and 10 from J; bases not matched to a gene: 6. CDR3 loop: CASSSGQGSSPLHF. As DNA, the CDR3 is TGTGCCAGCAGCTCCGGACAGGGTAGCTCACCCCTCCACTTT.

V gene TRBV29-1 combines with J gene TRBJ1-1; 9 bases agree with TRBD1. V lost 0 bases and J lost 0; bases outside the gene matches: 5. The germline V gene has CDR1 SQVTM and CDR2 ANQGSEA. This CDR3 spans 16 amino acids. CDR3 protein: CSVEEGQGYMNTEAFF. In nucleotides, the CDR3 is TGCAGCGTTGAAGAAGGACAGGGGTACATGAACACTGAAGCTTTCTTT. Complete variable domain (other parts from reference TRBV29-1 and TRBJ1-1): SAVISQKPSRDICQRGTSLTIQCQVDSQVTMMFWYRQQPGQSLTLIATANQGSEATYESGFVIDKFPISRPNLTFSTLTVSNMSPEDSSIYLCSVEEGQGYMNTEAFFGQGTRLTVV.

V usage is TRBV14 and J usage is TRBJ1-2; TRBD1 is a possible D gene (6 bases). V lost 3 bases and J 9 bases, leaving 11 bases between the germline ends. The CDR3 has 12 residues. The germline gives CDR1 SGHDN, CDR2 FVKESK. CDR3 coding DNA: TGTGCCAGCAGCCAGGCTCAGGGGAGCTACACCTTC. It is translated as CASSQAQGSYTF.

A few counts support this clone. The chain joins TRBV5-6 to TRBJ1-2, with D uncertain. Germline assignment: CDR1 SGHDT and CDR2 YYEEEE. The CDR3 is made up of 12 amino acids. V was clipped by 6 bases and J by 5 bases, with 11 bases between them. The CDR3 spells CASTSGGYGYTF. The DNA for the CDR3 is TGTGCCAGCACCTCGGGAGGGTATGGCTACACCTTC.

V gene TRBV5-5 combines with J gene TRBJ1-5, with unresolved D. CDR3 size: 17 residues. Germline V gene data show CDR1 as SGHKS and CDR2 as YYEKEE (reference sequence). V lost 1 base to trimming and J lost 1 base, with 15 bases between them. In DNA form, the CDR3 reads TGTGCCAGCAGCTTGCTCAATGAGGGTTACAGCAATCAGCCCCAGCATTTT. Protein sequence: CASSLLNEGYSNQPQHF.

This chain links TRBV19 with TRBJ2-2, with a weak D call TRBD2 (6 bases). Trimming cost V 6 bases and J 1 base, with 9 bases left between them. Germline CDR1 LNHDA, CDR2 SQIVND (reference sequence). This CDR3 is 14 amino acids long. The CDR3 nucleotides read TGTGCCAGTAGGCGGGGCCAGAACACCGGGGAGCTGTTTTTT. Translating gives CASRRGQNTGELFF.

The chain uses TRBV28 and TRBJ1-5, with 7 bases lining up with TRBD1. CDR1 is MDHEN and CDR2 is SYDVKM in the germline V gene. V was clipped by 4 bases and J by 0 bases; unmatched bases: 6. This CDR3 has 16 amino acids. Written as DNA, the CDR3 is TGTGCCAGCAGTTCCACCGAGGGGGCTAGCAATCAGCCCCAGCATTTT. It encodes CASSSTEGASNQPQHF. The whole variable domain, filled in from reference TRBV28 and TRBJ1-5, reads DVKVTQSSRYLVKRTGEKVFLECVQDMDHENMFWYRQDPGLGLRLIYFSYDVKMKEKGDIPEGYSVSREKKERFSLILESASTNQTSMYLCASSSTEGASNQPQHFGDGTRLSIL.

This clone was detected once. The rearrangement links TRBV13 to TRBJ1-2; 9 bases agree with TRBD1. This CDR3 is built from 15 residues. J lost 4 bases, V lost 5 bases, and 8 bases had no gene match. Looked up from germline, CDR1 is PRHDT and CDR2 is FYEKMQ (reference sequence). The CDR3: CASSRDRAEGYGYTF. The CDR3 DNA reads as TGTGCCAGCAGCCGGGACAGGGCAGAGGGCTATGGCTACACCTTC.

The V gene is TRBV10-3, the J gene TRBJ2-3; D perhaps matches TRBD2 (6 bases). The CDR3 is 14 residues long. With 4 bases removed from V and 5 bases from J, the gap between germline ends came to 13 bases. Germline V lookup: CDR1 ENHRY, CDR2 SYGVKD. CDR3 sequence (DNA): TGTGCCATCAGTGGTGGCGGGAAAGTAGATACGCAGTATTTT. Its translation: CAISGGGKVDTQYF.

The chain is built from TRBV28 and TRBJ1-5; unclear D gene. Deletions cut 5 bases from V and 9 bases from J, with 17 bases between. Germline V gene sequence: CDR1 MDHEN, CDR2 SYDVKM. The CDR3 is made up of 14 amino acids. The CDR3 loop reads CASSRLVSTRPQHF. The CDR3 DNA sequence: TGTGCCAGCAGTCGACTCGTTTCCACACGGCCCCAGCATTTT.

The rearrangement links TRBV5-1 to TRBJ2-7; 9 nucleotides match TRBD2. This CDR3 region has 15 residues. After removal of 1 base from V and 4 bases from J, the junction contained 6 bases not matched to a gene. Germline V gives CDR1 SGHRS, CDR2 YFSETQ. The CDR3 protein is CASSLLAGGMYEQYF. CDR3 coding DNA: TGCGCCAGCAGCTTGTTGGCGGGAGGGATGTACGAGCAGTACTTC.

CDR3 sequence (DNA): TGTGCCAGCAGTTATTCACAGGGATTAGATGGCTACACCTTC. Translated: CASSYSQGLDGYTF. The chain has TRBV27 and TRBJ1-2; a weak D match, TRBD1 (6 bases). This CDR3 has 14 residues. With 4 bases removed from V and 6 bases from J, the gap between germline ends came to 15 bases. Per germline, CDR1 MNHEY and CDR2 SMNVEV (reference sequence).

V gene TRBV7-3 combines with J gene TRBJ2-1; D may be TRBD2 (6 bases). V was clipped by 2 bases and J by 0 bases, with 11 bases between them. The CDR3 is 16 residues long. Germline V gene lookup returns CDR1 SGHTA and CDR2 FQGTGA. CDR3 protein: CASSLGGVSSYNEQFF. DNA for the CDR3: TGTGCCAGCAGCTTAGGCGGGGTTAGCTCCTACAATGAGCAGTTCTTC.

CDR3 sequence reads: CASSFWALADNNEQFF. The DNA of the CDR3 is TGTGCCAGCAGTTTTTGGGCTTTAGCGGATAACAATGAGCAGTTCTTC. The chain carries TRBV27 and TRBJ2-1; D is possibly TRBD2 (6 bases). V shed 3 bases and J shed 5 bases, with 17 bases lying between them. The CDR3 loop spans 16 amino acids. The V gene's germline CDR1 is MNHEY and CDR2 SMNVEV (reference sequence).

The chain is built from TRBV4-1 and TRBJ1-1; no clear D. This CDR3 is built from 16 residues. V lost 2 bases, J lost 6 bases, and 19 bases lay in between. Germline V gene lookup returns CDR1 MGHRA and CDR2 YSYEKL. The CDR3 DNA reads TGCGCCAGCAGCCAACCGGTCCTGGCGGCGAGAGCTGAAGCTTTCTTT. It yields the protein CASSQPVLAARAEAFF.

This chain connects TRBV29-1 to TRBJ2-3; 11 nucleotides align to TRBD2. The ends lost 7 bases at V and 2 bases at J; junction bases unmatched: 14. Germline V gene data show CDR1 as SQVTM and CDR2 as ANQGSEA. The length of the CDR3 is 17 residues. The CDR3 protein is CSGTRVAGGGSTDTQYF. As DNA, the CDR3 is TGCAGCGGGACCCGGGTAGCGGGGGGGGGTTCCACAGATACGCAGTATTTT.